A single sample gave rise to the 9 T cell receptor beta chains below, sequenced in a study of blood T cell repertoires in COVID-19. Method: immunoSEQ multiplex PCR; TCRdb's copy keeps in-frame clones and lacks some. The sample holds 150,000 to 200,000 clones, over 70% seen once. Sequencing was done on a sample of PBMCs or T cells enriched from blood (not recorded which). Receptor source: a man in his fifties who had recovered from COVID-19.

The chain has TRBV11-2 and TRBJ2-7, with D perhaps TRBD1 (5 bases). CDR1 and CDR2 (germline): SGHAT, FQNNGV. This CDR3 has 15 residues. V was shortened by 0 bases and J by 6 bases, with 15 bases between the two germline ends. DNA for the CDR3: TGTGCCAGCAGCTTAGAAGGGGCAACCCCTGGCGAGCAGTACTTC. It yields the protein CASSLEGATPGEQYF.

The chain carries TRBV15 and TRBJ2-7; D unclear. The germline V and J ends were trimmed by 0 bases and 4 bases, with 4 bases remaining between them. Germline CDR1 and CDR2: LNHNV and YYDKDF (reference sequence). There are 12 residues in the CDR3. CDR3 nucleotide sequence: TGTGCCACCAGCAGAGATATATACGAGCAGTACTTC. Translation: CATSRDIYEQYF.

The V gene is TRBV3-1 (or the pseudogene TRBV3-2), the J gene TRBJ1-5; D unclear. Trimming removed 1 base from V and 9 bases from J, with 7 bases in between. CDR3 length equals 12 residues. Germline CDR1 reads LGHDT; CDR2 reads YNNKEL (reference sequence). The CDR3 region has the DNA TGTGCCAGCAGCCAAGCTCCCGGGCCCCAGCATTTT. Amino acid sequence: CASSQAPGPQHF.

The J gene is TRBJ2-1, the V gene TRBV2, with TRBD2 as a possible D gene (6 bases). The CDR3 is 16 residues long. CDR1 is SNHLY, CDR2 FYNNEI, per germline. V was trimmed by 2 bases and J by 3 bases, leaving 14 bases between them. This chain's CDR3 is CASSEPPGGIYNEQFF. The CDR3 DNA reads TGTGCCAGCAGTGAACCCCCCGGGGGAATCTACAATGAGCAGTTCTTC.

In its sample, this clone was seen once. The sample carries other DNA sequences with the same CDR3. This chain uses TRBV5-1 with TRBJ2-1, with 8 bases identical to TRBD1. CDR1 and CDR2 (germline): SGHRS, YFSETQ. The CDR3 extends over 14 amino acids. V shed 2 bases, J shed 5 bases, and the junction held 3 bases outside the gene matches. CDR3 coding DNA: TGCGCCAGCAGCTTAGGACAGGGTAACAATGAGCAGTTCTTC. This codes for CASSLGQGNNEQFF.

The chain employs TRBV19 and TRBJ1-1; D remains unclear. This CDR3 spans 13 amino acids. Trimming removed 5 bases from V and 2 bases from J, with 9 bases in between. The germline V gene encodes CDR1 LNHDA and CDR2 SQIVND (reference sequence). CDR3 coding DNA: TGTGCCAGTAGTTCTAAGCCAAACACTGAAGCTTTCTTT. Encoded protein: CASSSKPNTEAFF.

V usage is TRBV4-2 and J usage is TRBJ2-3, with TRBD2 matching over 11 bases. V was clipped by 0 bases and J by 2 bases; unmatched bases: 13. The CDR3 consists of 20 residues. Germline CDR1 LGHNA, CDR2 YNFKEQ. The CDR3 sequence is CASSQDKEVAGGPDTDTQYF. The DNA for the CDR3 is TGTGCCAGCAGCCAAGATAAGGAAGTAGCGGGGGGGCCGGACACAGATACGCAGTATTTT.

The CDR3 here is CSVEEGRLGLTQYF. For the CDR3, the DNA is TGCAGCGTTGAGGAGGGACGGCTAGGTTTGACCCAGTACTTC. The chain employs TRBV29-1 and TRBJ2-5; possible D gene TRBD2, 6 bases. V was trimmed by 3 bases and J by 7 bases, leaving 18 bases between them. Germline V gives CDR1 SQVTM, CDR2 ANQGSEA. The CDR3 is made up of 14 amino acids.

This sequence joins TRBV6-5 and TRBJ2-2; D unresolved. Germline CDR1 and CDR2: MNHEY and SVGAGI. The V and J ends lost 6 bases and 5 bases respectively, with 7 bases between them. The length of the CDR3 is 12 residues. The DNA of the CDR3 is TGTGCCAGCAGCCTTCGGACCGGGGAGCTGTTTTTT. It yields the protein CASSLRTGELFF.